The 3 T cell receptor beta chains reported below all come from one sample, sequenced in a study of blood T cell repertoires in COVID-19. The table came from immunoSEQ multiplex PCR; TCRdb's copy has only in-frame clones and leaves some out. The table lists fewer than 350,000 clones, roughly 88% of them singletons. Sequencing input: PBMCs or T cells enriched from blood (not recorded which). The receptors stem from a woman aged 40 to 50 with acute COVID-19.

The chain has TRBV7-3 and TRBJ2-1; 8 bases are a match to TRBD2. The CDR3 is made up of 15 amino acids. J gave up 8 bases and V 4 bases, and 10 bases lay outside the gene matches. Germline CDR1 reads SGHTA; CDR2 reads FQGTGA. The CDR3 sequence is CASSSQAGEGHEQFF. DNA for the CDR3: TGTGCCAGCAGCTCTCAAGCGGGAGAGGGCCATGAGCAGTTCTTC.

This rearrangement joins TRBV11-2 to TRBJ2-2; 12 bases fit TRBD2. This CDR3 comprises 16 residues. Germline lookup yields CDR1 SGHAT and CDR2 FQNNGV. Unmatched junction bases numbered 11, after V lost 10 bases and J lost 5 bases. CDR3 DNA sequence: TGTGCCACCATCGAACTAGCGGGGGGCCTGACCGGGGAGCTGTTTTTT. It specifies CATIELAGGLTGELFF.

This clone occurred once. The gene calls are TRBV28 and TRBJ2-7; 7 bases map to TRBD1. The CDR3 has 13 residues. J lost 3 bases, V lost 7 bases, and 6 bases had no gene match. Germline CDR1 MDHEN, CDR2 SYDVKM. CDR3 loop: CASNRDSNYEQYF. For the CDR3, the DNA is TGTGCCAGCAATCGGGACAGCAACTACGAGCAGTACTTC.